This is a list of T cell receptor beta chains from one sample in a study of T-cell reconstitution after alpha-beta-depleted transplantation in children. TCRdb itself ran the PCR reads through MiXCR, one entry per CDR3 protein. The repertoire consists of hundreds of thousands of distinct CDR3 sequences, with 16% occurring once and the leading ten covering approximately 1.1%. Sequenced here: PBMCs from the stem cell graft donor, sampled from the stem cell graft. All receptors derive from a human donor who donated a stem cell graft to a child with acute myeloid leukemia. Each CDR3 is given with its conserved first and last residue. Each record gives: D gene, V gene, CDR3 length, J gene, clone size, CDR3 DNA, CDR3 protein. A D gene is named only where the DNA matches it firmly. Clone size is not always given. Where it is, it says once, few, many or a class for expanded clones.

-	TRBV24-1	15	TRBJ1-6	few	TGTGCCACCAGTGTCGCTACGGGGGTCAATTCACCCCTCCACTTT	CATSVATGVNSPLHF
TRBD1	TRBV7-2	15	TRBJ2-2	-	TGTGCCAGCAGCTCGGGACAGGGCAGCACCGGGGAGCTGTTTTTT	CASSSGQGSTGELFF
TRBD2	TRBV20-1	18	TRBJ2-2	-	TGCAGTGCTAGAGGTCGGACTAGCGGGGGGCCGAACACCGGGGAGCTGTTTTTT	CSARGRTSGGPNTGELFF
-	TRBV20-1	13	TRBJ1-5	many	TGCAGTGCTTACCCTCAGGGACCTGGGGCCCAGCATTTT	CSAYPQGPGAQHF
-	TRBV5-1	15	TRBJ2-1	-	TGCGCCAGCAGTTATACGACTACAAAAGGCAATGAGCAGTTCTTC	CASSYTTTKGNEQFF
-	TRBV21-1	16	TRBJ2-7	-	TGTGCCAGCAGCAAAGCGCGGGGCAGGGGAACCTACGAGCAGTACTTC	CASSKARGRGTYEQYF
TRBD2	TRBV20-1	20	TRBJ2-1	many	TGCAGTGCTAGAGATGACGGGACTAGCGGTCCTAAGTTCTCCTACAATGAGCAGTTCTTC	CSARDDGTSGPKFSYNEQFF
-	TRBV7-2	14	TRBJ2-1	-	TGTGCCAGCAGGGTACAGGGTCCCTACAATGAGCAGTTCTTC	CASRVQGPYNEQFF
-	TRBV20-1	14	TRBJ2-1	-	TGCAGTGCTAGAGAAATTACAGGGGGGGATGAGCAGTTCTTC	CSAREITGGDEQFF
-	TRBV24-1	15	TRBJ2-2	few	TGTGCCACCAGTGCTCTGGGTCAGGGAGCCGGGGAGCTGTTTTTT	CATSALGQGAGELFF
-	TRBV6-5	19	TRBJ1-1	few	TGTGCCAGCAGTTACTCCGGAACAGCCTATAAGGGGCAGAACACTGAAGCTTTCTTT	CASSYSGTAYKGQNTEAFF
-	TRBV29-1	12	TRBJ2-1	many	TGCAGCGTCTCAGGAGGGTACAATGAGCAGTTCTTC	CSVSGGYNEQFF
TRBD1	TRBV24-1	16	TRBJ2-5	-	TGTGCCACCAGTGATCCTGACGGGACAGGGAGAGAGACCCAGTACTTC	CATSDPDGTGRETQYF
-	TRBV12-3/TRBV12-4	13	TRBJ2-3	many	TGTGCCAGCAGAATACAGGGTCCAGATACGCAGTATTTT	CASRIQGPDTQYF
-	TRBV12-3/TRBV12-4	14	TRBJ1-1	few	TGTGCCAGCAGCCTGGGACTGTACAACACTGAAGCTTTCTTT	CASSLGLYNTEAFF
TRBD2	TRBV20-1	17	TRBJ2-1	many	TGCAGTGCCCATGCGGGACTAGCGGGGGCATCCTACAATGAGCAGTTCTTC	CSAHAGLAGASYNEQFF
TRBD1	TRBV7-2	16	TRBJ2-1	few	TGTGCCAGCAGCGATCAGAACAGGGGGCACAACAATGAGCAGTTCTTC	CASSDQNRGHNNEQFF
-	TRBV25-1	10	TRBJ2-7	many	TGTGCCACCAGGGGTTACGAGCAGTACTTC	CATRGYEQYF
TRBD1	TRBV6-5	15	TRBJ2-7	-	TGTGCCAGCAGTTACTCGACAGGGGCGAAGAACGAGCAGTACTTC	CASSYSTGAKNEQYF
-	TRBV20-1	10	TRBJ1-1	-	TGCAGTGCCGACGAGGAAAAAGCTTTCTTT	CSADEEKAFF
-	TRBV12-3/TRBV12-4	14	TRBJ2-5	few	TGTGCCAGCAGTTTATTGGTCAGTCAAGAGACCCAGTACTTC	CASSLLVSQETQYF
-	TRBV5-1	17	TRBJ1-1	many	TGCGCCAGCAGTCCATCCCGGCCTAGCGTTGTGAACACTGAAGCTTTCTTT	CASSPSRPSVVNTEAFF
-	TRBV28	15	TRBJ2-5	-	TGTGCCAGCGGAGCGAGGACGGGGATCCAAGAGACCCAGTACTTC	CASGARTGIQETQYF
-	TRBV25-1	12	TRBJ2-5	-	TGTGCCAGCTATGGCTACCAAGAGACCCAGTACTTC	CASYGYQETQYF
-	TRBV5-5	15	TRBJ2-1	many	TGTGCCAGCAGCTTGGAGGGTAACCTGTACAATGAGCAGTTCTTC	CASSLEGNLYNEQFF
-	TRBV6-1	15	TRBJ1-3	-	TGTGCCAGCAGTGAAGCTGACGGCTCTGGAAACACCATATATTTT	CASSEADGSGNTIYF
-	TRBV7-2	14	TRBJ2-5	many	TGTGCCAGCAGCTTAATGTGGGACTCGGAGACCCAGTACTTC	CASSLMWDSETQYF
-	TRBV6-2/TRBV6-3	14	TRBJ1-5	many	TGTGCCAGCAGCCCCAGGACTTTTCAGGAGCCCCAGCATTTT	CASSPRTFQEPQHF
TRBD1	TRBV4-2	14	TRBJ2-3	once	TGTGCCAGCAGCCGGACAGGTTTCACAGATACGCAGTATTTT	CASSRTGFTDTQYF
-	TRBV7-2	12	TRBJ2-2	-	TGTGCCAGCAGCTTGAGGATCCGGGAGCTGTTTTTT	CASSLRIRELFF
-	TRBV4-3	15	TRBJ1-2	-	TGCGCCAGCAGCCAAGAGGAGGGGCGGGCCTATGGCTACACCTTC	CASSQEEGRAYGYTF
-	TRBV6-1	16	TRBJ1-6	-	TGTGCCAGCAGCCCGGGGCTGGGATCCTATAATTCACCCCTCCACTTT	CASSPGLGSYNSPLHF
TRBD1	TRBV20-1	14	TRBJ1-1	many	TGCAGTGCTAGAGATCCCGACAGGGCCACTGAAGCTTTCTTT	CSARDPDRATEAFF
-	TRBV20-1	11	TRBJ1-1	-	TGCAGTGCCTCAGGGCAGAGCGAAGCTTTCTTT	CSASGQSEAFF
-	TRBV6-1	15	TRBJ2-5	many	TGTGCCAGCAGCCCAGGCAATTTCATATGGGAGACCCAGTACTTC	CASSPGNFIWETQYF
TRBD2	TRBV6-5	16	TRBJ2-3	many	TGTGCCAGCAGTTACTCGATGACTAGCGGGGCAGATACGCAGTATTTT	CASSYSMTSGADTQYF
-	TRBV5-5	15	TRBJ1-5	many	TGTGCCAGCAGCTTGGAGCGGACGAGCAATCAGCCCCAGCATTTT	CASSLERTSNQPQHF
-	TRBV7-2	13	TRBJ1-1	-	TGTGCCAGCAGCGCCGTAGGGGGGAGTGAAGCTTTCTTT	CASSAVGGSEAFF
TRBD1	TRBV29-1	13	TRBJ1-5	many	TGCAGCGTGGGGGACAGTAGCAATCAGCCCCAGCATTTT	CSVGDSSNQPQHF
TRBD2	TRBV4-3	16	TRBJ2-5	-	TGCGCCAGCAGCTCCGGGACTAGCGGGGCTAAAGAGACCCAGTACTTC	CASSSGTSGAKETQYF